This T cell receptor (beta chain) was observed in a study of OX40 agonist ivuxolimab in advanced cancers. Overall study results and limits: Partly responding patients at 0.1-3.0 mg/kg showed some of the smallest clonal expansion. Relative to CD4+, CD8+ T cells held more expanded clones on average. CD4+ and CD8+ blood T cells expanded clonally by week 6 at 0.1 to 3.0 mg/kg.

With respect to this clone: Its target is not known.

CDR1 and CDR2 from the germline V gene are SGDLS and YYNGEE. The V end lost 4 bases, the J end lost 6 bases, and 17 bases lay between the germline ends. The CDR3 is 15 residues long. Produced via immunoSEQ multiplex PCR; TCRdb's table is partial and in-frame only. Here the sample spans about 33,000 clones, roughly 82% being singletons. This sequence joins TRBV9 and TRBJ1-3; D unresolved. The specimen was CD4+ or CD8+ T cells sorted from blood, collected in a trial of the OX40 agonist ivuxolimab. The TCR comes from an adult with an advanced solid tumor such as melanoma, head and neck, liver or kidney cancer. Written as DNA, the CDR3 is TGTGCCAGCAGCATCACCGGGCCCGGACCAAACACCATATATTTT. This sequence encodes CASSITGPGPNTIYF.